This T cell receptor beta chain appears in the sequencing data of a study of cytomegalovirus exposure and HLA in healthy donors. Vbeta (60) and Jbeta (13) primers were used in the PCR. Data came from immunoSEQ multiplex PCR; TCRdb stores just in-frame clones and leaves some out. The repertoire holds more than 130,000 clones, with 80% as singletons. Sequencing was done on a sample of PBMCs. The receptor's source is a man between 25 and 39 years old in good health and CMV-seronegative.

CDR3 nucleotides: TGTGCCAGCTCACACCCCGGATCAGGAGGTTTTCAGCCCCAGCATTTT. This encodes CASSHPGSGGFQPQHF. The chain uses TRBV18 and TRBJ1-5; D call uncertain. The CDR3 is made up of 16 amino acids. The V end lost 4 bases, the J end lost 6 bases, and 19 bases lay between the germline ends. Looked up from germline, CDR1 is KGHSH and CDR2 is LQKENI.